This record looks at one TCR beta chain sequence and its context. Its antigen is undetermined. These data come from a study of T cells after yellow fever vaccination. Study-wide findings and caveats: In post-booster samples, most primary-vaccination clones reappeared (just under 97% CD4, around 87% CD8).

The CDR3 length is 15 residues. V trimming: 6 bases; J trimming: 5 bases; junction bases outside the gene matches: 11. The germline V gene has CDR1 DFQATT and CDR2 SNEGSKA (reference sequence). Each CDR3 protein is one row after TCRdb ran MiXCR on the 5' RACE reads. This table has hundreds of thousands of distinct CDR3 sequences, approximately 13% appearing once. The sequence was obtained from a young man who received the YFV17D yellow fever vaccine. The sample in question was PBMCs, obtained on the day of the yellow fever booster vaccination. The chain recombines TRBV20-1 with TRBJ2-1, with TRBD2 matching over 9 bases. CDR3 DNA sequence: TGCAGTGCCCGAACCGGGACTAGCACCCACAATGAGCAGTTCTTC. It translates to CSARTGTSTHNEQFF.